This TCR beta chain is drawn from a study of T cells in Graves' hyperthyroidism and ophthalmopathy. What was amplified from RNA transcripts were TCR beta CDR3 regions. With the HTBI primer set, the TCR CDR3 went through a first round of RT-PCR. TCRdb reprocessed the multiplex PCR reads with MiXCR, giving one entry per CDR3 protein. The sample holds more than 550,000 distinct CDR3 sequences, roughly a sixth seen once. The study collected blood at first hyperthyroidism diagnosis, before any ophthalmopathy symptoms arose. Germline V gene sequence: CDR1 SGHTA, CDR2 FQGTGA. CDR3 length: 14 amino acids. The study's findings and limits: Within blood appeared most thyroid clonotypes that had expanded above 0.001.

This clonotype was seen many times. Antigen: not known. Sequence at one end of the junction differs from germline and may be a read error. This clonotype was sampled from a woman aged 45-65 years with Graves' hyperthyroidism that later progressed to Graves' ophthalmopathy. The V gene is TRBV7-3, the J gene TRBJ2-7; TRBD1 agrees at 8 bases. The sequencing sample was made of blood. CDR3 DNA: TGTGCCAGCAGGTTAACAGGGGGAAACTACGAGCAGTACTTC. This translates into CASRLTGGNYEQYF.